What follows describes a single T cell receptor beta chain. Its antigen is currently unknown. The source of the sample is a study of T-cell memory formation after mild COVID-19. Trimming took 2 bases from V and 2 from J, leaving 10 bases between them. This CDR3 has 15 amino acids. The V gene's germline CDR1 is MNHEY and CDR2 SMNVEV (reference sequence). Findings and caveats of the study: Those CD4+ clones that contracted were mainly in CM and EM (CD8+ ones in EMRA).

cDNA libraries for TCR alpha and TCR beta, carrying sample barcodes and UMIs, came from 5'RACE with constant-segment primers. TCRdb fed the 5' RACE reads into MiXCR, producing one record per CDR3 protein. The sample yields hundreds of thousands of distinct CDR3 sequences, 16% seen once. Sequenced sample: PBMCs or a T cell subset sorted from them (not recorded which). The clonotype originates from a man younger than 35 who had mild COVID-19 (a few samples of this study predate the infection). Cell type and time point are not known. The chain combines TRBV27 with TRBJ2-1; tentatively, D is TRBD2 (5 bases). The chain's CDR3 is CASSLAGNPYNEQFF. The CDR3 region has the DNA TGTGCCAGCAGTTTAGCCGGGAACCCCTACAATGAGCAGTTCTTC.